Each of the 21 T cell receptor beta chains below was sequenced from the same sample in a study of human T cells and chemical hapten exposure. TCRdb itself ran the RACE reads through MiXCR, one entry per CDR3 protein. The data contain around 34,000 distinct CDR3 sequences, around 6.4% of them singletons. Specified time point: patch test 1, 2 weeks after DPC sensitization. Treatment here: therapeutic diphenylcyclopropenone sensitization with weekly scalp DPC. The total RNA was obtained from whole blood that was not fractionated. Material: whole blood, obtained in connection with sensitization to the hapten diphenylcyclopropenone (DPC). Receptors were obtained from a woman aged 30 to 39 with alopecia areata. Some clones in this sample may be carry-over from other donors' samples.

This clonotype appeared many times. This chain connects TRBV6-2 or TRBV6-3 to TRBJ2-5, with 8 bases fitting TRBD2. CDR1 is MNHEY and CDR2 is SVGEGT in the germline V gene. Trimming at V came to 2 bases and at J to 1 base, leaving 6 bases not matched to a gene. The CDR3 spans 16 residues. This chain's CDR3 is CASSYLPRGVQETQYF. The CDR3 DNA reads as TGTGCCAGCAGTTACCTACCGCGGGGGGTCCAAGAGACCCAGTACTTC.

This clonotype was detected many times. J is TRBJ2-5 and V is TRBV20-1; maybe TRBD2 (6 bases). Trimming took off 0 bases at V and 3 bases at J, with 14 bases between the two ends. CDR1 DFQATT and CDR2 SNEGSKA come from the germline V gene (reference sequence). The CDR3 contains 15 residues. The CDR3 nucleotides are TGCAGTGCTAGAGAATTGGGACTCGGTAAAGAGACCCAGTACTTC. It codes for CSARELGLGKETQYF.

This clonotype has a count of ten or more. The rearrangement uses TRBV24-1 and TRBJ2-3; D is unresolved. This CDR3 has 16 amino acids. Trimming removed 2 bases at V and 0 bases at J, with 11 bases between. Per germline, CDR1 KGHDR and CDR2 SFDVKD. In DNA, the CDR3 is TGTGCCACCAGTGATTCAATCTGGGGAAGCACAGATACGCAGTATTTT. It encodes CATSDSIWGSTDTQYF.

Regarding this clonotype: A read error is possible here, since a much larger clone lies one base away. The chain links TRBV5-1 to TRBJ1-5, with D uncertain. The CDR3 spans 12 residues. Germline-derived CDR1 and CDR2 are SGHRS and YFSETQ. CDR3 in amino acids: CASSLDGRPQRF. The CDR3 DNA is TGCGCCAGCAGCTTGGACGGCCGGCCCCAGCGTTTT.

The CDR3 spells CASSLEGGSNYGYTF. Written as DNA, the CDR3 is TGCGCCAGCAGCTTGGAAGGGGGGTCTAACTATGGCTACACCTTC. This chain links TRBV5-1 with TRBJ1-2; the D gene is possibly TRBD1 (6 bases). CDR3 size: 15 residues. Trimming shortened V by 0 bases and J by 0 bases, and 9 bases separated the two germline ends. Germline CDR1 and CDR2: SGHRS and YFSETQ.

The chain recombines TRBV14 with TRBJ2-3; the D gene is possibly TRBD2 (5 bases). Germline CDR1 is SGHDN and CDR2 is FVKESK. The CDR3 extends over 14 amino acids. Trimming took off 4 bases at V and 2 bases at J, with 10 bases between the two ends. The DNA for the CDR3 is TGTGCCAGCAGCCGCCTCGGGGACACAGATACGCAGTATTTT. This translates into CASSRLGDTDTQYF.

This clonotype was seen a handful of times. J is TRBJ2-7 and V is TRBV4-2; tentative D call: TRBD1 (7 bases). From germline, CDR1 is LGHNA and CDR2 YNFKEQ. Trimming took 0 bases from V and 4 from J, leaving 13 bases between them. CDR3 length equals 15 residues. CDR3 protein: CASSQELTGRYEQYF. DNA of the CDR3: TGTGCCAGCAGCCAAGAGTTGACAGGGAGGTACGAGCAGTACTTC.

This clonotype was seen only a few times. The V call is TRBV11-2, the J call TRBJ2-1; unclear D gene. The germline V gene has CDR1 SGHAT and CDR2 FQNNGV. With 1 base removed from V and 10 bases from J, the gap between germline ends came to 8 bases. This CDR3 is 12 amino acids long. The CDR3 spells CASSLVGYEQFF. The CDR3 nucleotides are TGTGCCAGCAGCTTAGTAGGGTACGAGCAGTTCTTC.

A few counts support this clonotype. The chain is built from TRBV6-2 or TRBV6-3 and TRBJ1-4, with 9 nucleotides matching TRBD1. CDR3 length equals 15 residues. The germline V gene encodes CDR1 MNHEY and CDR2 SVGEGT. After removal of 5 bases from V and 6 bases from J, the junction contained 7 bases not matched to a gene. CDR3 nucleotide sequence: TGTGCCAGCAGTGGACAGGGGATTAAGGATGAAAAACTGTTTTTT. Translated: CASSGQGIKDEKLFF.

V gene TRBV6-5 combines with J gene TRBJ1-6; 9 nucleotides align to TRBD1. The CDR3 is 16 residues long. The V segment lost 2 bases and the J segment 9 bases; nucleotides outside the gene matches: 8. The germline CDR1 and CDR2 sequences are MNHEY and SVGAGI. The CDR3 region is CASSYDNRGPGSPLHF. CDR3 DNA sequence: TGTGCCAGCAGTTACGATAACAGGGGGCCCGGTTCACCCCTCCACTTT.

This clonotype was picked up one time. The V call is TRBV9, the J call TRBJ2-2; no definite D call. Germline CDR1 is SGDLS and CDR2 is YYNGEE. The CDR3 covers 15 residues. With 0 bases removed from V and 5 bases from J, the gap between germline ends came to 11 bases. The CDR3 is CASSVGLEPTGELFF. The CDR3 DNA is TGTGCCAGCAGCGTAGGCCTGGAACCGACCGGGGAGCTGTTTTTT.

The chain joins TRBV5-1 to TRBJ2-5, with D uncertain. V dropped 0 bases and J dropped 2 bases, with 8 bases sitting between them. This CDR3 is 14 amino acids long. Per germline, CDR1 SGHRS and CDR2 YFSETQ. CDR3 in amino acids: CASSLGGKQETQYF. The DNA for the CDR3 is TGCGCCAGCAGCTTGGGTGGAAAACAAGAGACCCAGTACTTC.

The chain uses TRBV20-1 and TRBJ2-3, with TRBD2 identical over 8 bases. The CDR3 has 14 amino acids. The junction had 8 bases not matched to a gene; V was cut back by 5 bases and J by 4 bases. Germline V lookup: CDR1 DFQATT, CDR2 SNEGSKA (reference sequence). The CDR3 reads CSAGSGAFADTQYF. The CDR3 coding sequence is TGCAGTGCTGGTAGCGGGGCTTTCGCAGATACGCAGTATTTT.

This clonotype came up many times. This chain links TRBV12-3 or TRBV12-4 with TRBJ2-7; TRBD2 matches at 9 bases. CDR3 length: 16 amino acids. The V segment lost 6 bases and the J segment 0 bases; nucleotides outside the gene matches: 9. CDR3 bases: TGTGCCAGCAGCACAGGGGCGGGGGGGTACTCCTACGAGCAGTACTTC. Translation gives CASSTGAGGYSYEQYF.

This clonotype appeared many times. The V call is TRBV12-3 or TRBV12-4, the J call TRBJ2-2, with TRBD1 identical over 7 bases. The CDR3 has 15 amino acids. V shed 2 bases, J shed 5 bases, and the junction held 5 bases outside the gene matches. The CDR3 protein is CASSLWSGGTGELFF. For the CDR3, the DNA is TGTGCCAGCAGTTTATGGTCAGGGGGAACCGGGGAGCTGTTTTTT.

The genes are TRBV20-1 and TRBJ1-1; maybe TRBD1 (5 bases). The CDR3 contains 14 residues. CDR1 and CDR2 from the germline V gene are DFQATT and SNEGSKA (reference sequence). Between the trimmed V and J ends, which lost 3 bases and 3 bases, there was a span of 14 bases. DNA for the CDR3: TGCAGTGCTAGGGGACTAACTAGGGACACTGAAGCTTTCTTT. It encodes CSARGLTRDTEAFF.

The table lists this clonotype with many counts. This rearrangement joins TRBV7-9 to TRBJ1-4; unclear D gene. The germline V and J ends were trimmed by 10 bases and 0 bases, with 9 bases remaining between them. This CDR3 contains 13 residues. CDR1 and CDR2 (germline): SEHNR, FQNEAQ (reference sequence). The CDR3 DNA is TGTGCCATCCTTGTCCCAACTAATGAAAAACTGTTTTTT. Amino acid sequence: CAILVPTNEKLFF.

This clonotype appeared many times. J is TRBJ2-5 and V is TRBV6-2 or TRBV6-3, with D unclear. The CDR3 length is 11 residues. Germline V gene sequence: CDR1 MNHEY, CDR2 SVGEGT. With 8 bases removed from V and 5 bases from J, the gap between germline ends came to 9 bases. CDR3 sequence: CASAISETQYF. The CDR3 DNA reads TGTGCCAGCGCTATTAGCGAGACCCAGTACTTC.

This clonotype has ten or more counts. The rearrangement joins TRBV21-1 to TRBJ1-5; the table's TRBD1 call for D was not verified on the DNA. TRBV21-1 is termed a pseudogene. This CDR3 spans 12 amino acids. The CDR3 DNA is TGTGCCAACACCAGGGAGCGCCAGCCCCAGCATTTT. Translation: CANTRERQPQHF.

V is TRBV28 and J is TRBJ2-7, with D perhaps matching TRBD2 (6 bases). CDR1 MDHEN and CDR2 SYDVKM come from the germline V gene. Between the trimmed V and J ends, which lost 1 base and 3 bases, there was a span of 7 bases. This CDR3 has 13 amino acids. CDR3 in amino acids: CASSLLGGYEQYF. The CDR3 bases are TGTGCCAGCAGTTTATTGGGGGGCTACGAGCAGTACTTC. The complete variable domain, with remaining parts taken from reference TRBV28 and TRBJ2-7, reads DVKVTQSSRYLVKRTGEKVFLECVQDMDHENMFWYRQDPGLGLRLIYFSYDVKMKEKGDIPEGYSVSREKKERFSLILESASTNQTSMYLCASSLLGGYEQYFGPGTRLTVT.

This clonotype has at least ten counts. V gene TRBV20-1 combines with J gene TRBJ1-1; D is undetermined. CDR3 length equals 10 residues. Germline V lookup: CDR1 DFQATT, CDR2 SNEGSKA (reference sequence). Trimming took 1 base from V and 11 from J, leaving 8 bases between them. In nucleotides, the CDR3 is TGCAGTGCTAGAGGAGGGATGGCTTTCTTT. Residues: CSARGGMAFF.